This T cell receptor (beta chain) was sequenced in a study of T cells in Graves' hyperthyroidism and ophthalmopathy. The source material, RNA transcripts, was used to amplify TCR beta CDR3 regions. A set of HTBI primers served as the primers for a first-round RT-PCR of the TCR CDR3. Using its own MiXCR run on the multiplex PCR reads, TCRdb lists one record per CDR3 protein. In the table there are 130,000 to 150,000 distinct CDR3 sequences, around 20% of which are singletons. This clonotype turned up a few times. The clonotype comes from a woman aged 45-59 years with Graves' hyperthyroidism that later progressed to Graves' ophthalmopathy. The specimen was blood.

CDR3 region: CASSVQPTGALTGELFF. The CDR3 nucleotides read TGTGCCAGCAGCGTTCAACCGACAGGGGCCCTCACCGGGGAGCTGTTTTTT. V and J are TRBV9 and TRBJ2-2, with 8 bases lining up with TRBD1. There are 17 residues in the CDR3. Germline V lookup: CDR1 SGDLS, CDR2 YYNGEE. V was pared by 2 bases and J by 4 bases, with 10 bases of the junction left unmatched.